This record looks at one T cell receptor beta chain sequence and its context. Its antigen remains unidentified. Compared with germline, one end of the junction differs, possibly owing to a read error. This sample was included in a study of T cells in Graves' hyperthyroidism and ophthalmopathy. Findings and caveats of the study: Most thyroid clonotypes expanded above 0.001 were also detected in blood.

Regions amplified from RNA transcripts were the TCR beta CDR3 regions. Researchers ran a first-round RT-PCR on the TCR CDR3 using the HTBI primer set. TCRdb independently ran MiXCR on the multiplex PCR reads; one entry per CDR3 protein. Here the sample spans about 840,000 distinct CDR3 sequences, roughly 40% being singletons. Sample: blood. This TCR came from a man aged 18 to 30 with Graves' hyperthyroidism.

The CDR3 DNA reads as TGTGTCAGCAGCTCTTCGGGCCCTATCTATGGCTACACCTTC. Encoded protein: CVSSSSGPIYGYTF. This sequence joins TRBV14 and TRBJ1-2, with D unresolved. This CDR3 is 14 amino acids long. Germline values: CDR1 SGHDN, CDR2 FVKESK.